This is a list of T cell receptor beta chains from one sample in a study of cytomegalovirus exposure and HLA in healthy donors. TCRdb's copy holds only in-frame clones and misses some; the assay was immunoSEQ multiplex PCR. In the table there are roughly 100,000 clones, more than 85% of which are singletons. The specimen sequenced was PBMCs. The receptors were gathered from a woman aged 18-29 years in good health and CMV-seropositive. Each CDR3 is given with its conserved first and last residue. A D gene is named only where the DNA matches it firmly. A row's size may be missing; if present it is once, few, many or a size class.

J gene	D gene	V gene	clone size	CDR3 protein	CDR3 DNA
TRBJ1-6	.	TRBV4-2	.	CASSQGREDSPLHF	TGTGCCAGCAGCCAGGGCAGGGAGGACTCACCCCTCCACTTT
TRBJ2-7	TRBD2	TRBV4-2	few	CASSQDGLADYEQYF	TGTGCCAGCAGCCAAGATGGGCTAGCGGACTACGAGCAGTACTTC
TRBJ1-4	TRBD1	TRBV5-6	.	CATQGYGDEKLFF	TGTGCCACACAGGGGTATGGGGATGAAAAACTGTTTTTT
TRBJ1-1	.	TRBV11-3	.	CASSLYMNTEAFF	TGTGCCAGCAGCTTATATATGAACACTGAAGCTTTCTTT
TRBJ2-7	.	TRBV6-5	.	CASRGTSFNEQYF	TGTGCCAGCAGAGGAACTAGCTTCAACGAGCAGTACTTC
TRBJ2-7	.	TRBV2	.	CASRGLINYEQYF	TGTGCCAGCAGGGGACTCATAAACTACGAGCAGTACTTC
TRBJ1-5	.	TRBV18	.	CASSQRRGNQPQHF	TGTGCCAGCTCACAACGGAGGGGCAATCAGCCCCAGCATTTT
TRBJ2-7	TRBD1	TRBV11-3	.	CASSGTDRGEYEQYF	TGTGCCAGCAGCGGGACTGACAGGGGAGAATACGAGCAGTACTTC
TRBJ2-2	TRBD2	TRBV27	.	CASSRLAVNTGELFF	TGTGCCAGCAGTCGGCTAGCGGTGAACACCGGGGAGCTGTTTTTT
TRBJ1-1	.	TRBV19	.	CASSTTANTEAFF	TGTGCCAGTAGTACGACAGCGAACACTGAAGCTTTCTTT
TRBJ2-2	TRBD1	TRBV5-4	.	CASSYGTETGELFF	TGTGCCAGCAGCTACGGGACAGAAACCGGGGAGCTGTTTTTT
TRBJ2-3	TRBD1	TRBV27	once	CASSPGQGWSTDTQYF	TGTGCCAGCAGTCCGGGACAGGGATGGAGCACAGATACGCAGTATTTT
TRBJ2-1	TRBD2	TRBV5-1	.	CASSWTSGGGNEQFF	TGCGCCAGCAGCTGGACTAGCGGGGGTGGCAATGAGCAGTTCTTC
TRBJ1-2	.	TRBV30	.	CAWIPRQRVNYGYTF	TGTGCCTGGATCCCAAGACAGCGGGTAAACTATGGCTACACCTTC
TRBJ1-2	.	TRBV7-9	.	CASSLAGRSYGYTF	TGTGCCAGCAGCTTAGCAGGGAGGTCCTATGGCTACACCTTC
TRBJ2-2	TRBD2	TRBV7-9	.	CASSLEAGGNTGELFF	TGTGCCAGCAGCTTAGAAGCGGGGGGTAACACCGGGGAGCTGTTTTTT
TRBJ2-7	.	TRBV12-5	few	CASGLSNRPYEQYF	TGTGCTAGTGGTTTATCGAACAGGCCCTACGAGCAGTACTTC
TRBJ2-3	TRBD1	TRBV12-5	.	CASGLGDRGEDTQYF	TGTGCTAGTGGTTTGGGAGACAGGGGGGAGGATACGCAGTATTTT
TRBJ2-5	TRBD2	TRBV5-1	.	CASTDPSGSPGTQYF	TGCGCCAGCACGGATCCTAGCGGGAGCCCGGGGACCCAGTACTTC
TRBJ2-6	TRBD1	TRBV2	.	CASLGQLSGANVLTF	TGTGCCAGCCTGGGACAGCTCTCTGGGGCCAACGTCCTGACTTTC
TRBJ1-3	TRBD1	TRBV27	.	CASRLRGGDGNTIYF	TGTGCCAGCAGATTACGAGGGGGCGATGGAAACACCATATATTTT
TRBJ1-6	.	TRBV5-1	.	CASRPSGSNSPLHF	TGCGCCAGCAGACCTTCGGGGTCTAATTCACCCCTCCACTTT
TRBJ2-1	.	TRBV30	once	CAWSVRLEAYNEQFF	TGTGCCTGGAGTGTACGTCTAGAAGCCTACAATGAGCAGTTCTTC
TRBJ2-5	TRBD2	TRBV11-3	.	CASSGGLAGEETQYF	TGTGCCAGCAGCGGGGGACTAGCGGGAGAAGAGACCCAGTACTTC
TRBJ2-7	.	TRBV7-8	.	CASNKQETNYEQYF	TGTGCCAGCAACAAACAGGAGACCAACTACGAGCAGTACTTC
TRBJ1-2	.	TRBV7-2	.	CASSFGTNYGYTF	TGTGCCAGCAGCTTTGGGACAAATTATGGCTACACCTTC
TRBJ2-7	TRBD1	TRBV5-1	.	CASSSWTGGSYEQYF	TGCGCCAGCAGCTCGTGGACAGGCGGGTCCTACGAGCAGTACTTC
TRBJ1-3	TRBD1	TRBV19	.	CASWDRGGRNTIYF	TGTGCCAGCTGGGACAGGGGAGGTAGAAACACCATATATTTT
TRBJ2-5	.	TRBV18	.	CASSPLAEETQYF	TGTGCCAGCTCACCATTGGCAGAAGAGACCCAGTACTTC
TRBJ2-1	.	TRBV21-1	.	CASDGTGTSGCNEQFF	TGTGCCAGCGACGGAACCGGGACTAGCGGCTGCAATGAGCAGTTCTTC
TRBJ2-7	TRBD2	TRBV29-1	.	CSVPLGREGYEQYF	TGCAGCGTCCCCCTGGGCAGGGAGGGCTACGAGCAGTACTTC
TRBJ1-2	.	TRBV5-6	.	CASMLEYGYGYTF	TGTGCCAGCATGCTAGAATATGGATATGGCTACACCTTC
TRBJ2-5	TRBD2	TRBV27	.	CASRLWGGGIQETQYF	TGTGCCAGCAGACTATGGGGCGGGGGTATTCAAGAGACCCAGTACTTC
TRBJ2-3	.	TRBV4-1	.	CASSQDSSKLIDTQYF	TGCGCCAGCAGCCAAGATTCTAGCAAGTTGATAGATACGCAGTATTTT
TRBJ2-1	TRBD2	TRBV4-1	.	CASSQLQTSVGNNEQFF	TGCGCCAGCAGCCAGCTCCAAACTAGCGTAGGGAACAATGAGCAGTTCTTC
TRBJ1-5	TRBD1	TRBV12-5	.	CASGLADRGNQPQHF	TGTGCTAGTGGTTTGGCCGACAGGGGCAATCAGCCCCAGCATTTT
TRBJ2-1	TRBD1	TRBV5-1	.	CASSSTGSSYNEQFF	TGCGCCAGCAGCTCGACAGGGAGCTCCTACAATGAGCAGTTCTTC
TRBJ2-3	TRBD2	TRBV5-4	.	CASSRPGGTTDTQYF	TGTGCCAGCAGCCGGCCCGGGGGGACCACAGATACGCAGTATTTT
TRBJ2-3	.	TRBV29-1	.	CSVELGGRDTQYF	TGCAGCGTTGAGCTAGGCGGGCGGGATACGCAGTATTTT
TRBJ1-5	.	TRBV28	.	CASSPSVQASNQPQHF	TGTGCCAGCAGTCCTAGCGTACAGGCTAGCAATCAGCCCCAGCATTTT
TRBJ1-5	.	TRBV23-1	.	CASSQGFSGQGKNQPQHF	TGCGCCAGCAGTCAAGGGTTTTCTGGGCAGGGCAAAAATCAGCCCCAGCATTTT
TRBJ2-1	TRBD2	TRBV7-9	once	CASSLLHRKSGRVNEQFF	TGTGCCAGCAGCTTGCTCCACAGGAAAAGCGGGAGAGTAAATGAGCAGTTCTTC
TRBJ1-1	TRBD1	TRBV28	.	CASSFKRGQGVSEAFF	TGTGCCAGCAGTTTTAAACGAGGGCAGGGGGTCTCTGAAGCTTTCTTT
TRBJ2-3	TRBD2	TRBV27	.	CASSLFLSGGSTDTQYF	TGTGCCAGCAGTTTATTTCTTAGCGGGGGTAGCACAGATACGCAGTATTTT
TRBJ2-7	.	TRBV11-3	few	CASSATYEQYF	TGTGCCAGCAGCGCGACCTACGAGCAGTACTTC
TRBJ1-2	.	TRBV30	.	CAWSVSFVFHLPSYGYTF	TGTGCCTGGAGTGTCTCGTTCGTTTTCCACCTACCTTCCTATGGCTACACCTTC
TRBJ2-7	.	TRBV20-1	.	CSASDSYEQYF	TGCAGTGCTTCGGACAGCTACGAGCAGTACTTC
TRBJ1-2	TRBD1	TRBV5-4	.	CASSFPGQGRDGYTF	TGTGCCAGCAGTTTCCCGGGACAGGGGAGGGATGGCTACACCTTC
TRBJ1-5	TRBD1	TRBV5-1	.	CASSLGGQNQPQHF	TGCGCCAGCAGCTTGGGGGGACAGAATCAGCCCCAGCATTTT
TRBJ1-1	.	TRBV4-1	.	CASSQDLSPRAFF	TGCGCCAGCAGCCAAGATCTTTCCCCGCGGGCTTTCTTT
TRBJ1-4	.	TRBV15	.	CATSSWGRLDSINEKLFF	TGTGCCACCAGCAGCTGGGGACGCCTGGACAGCATTAATGAAAAACTGTTTTTT